This paragraph reports one T cell receptor (beta chain). Its matching antigen is unknown. Per the germline V gene, CDR1 is MDHEN and CDR2 is SYDVKM. The CDR3 is made up of 17 amino acids. V was shortened by 3 bases and J by 2 bases, with 17 bases between the two germline ends. Using immunoSEQ multiplex PCR, the repertoire was profiled, and TCRdb retains in-frame clones only, with some absent. The data contain more than 45,000 clones, about 90% of them seen just once; the ten biggest clones take up around 48%. The sample comes from a study of OX40 agonist ivuxolimab in advanced cancers. Study findings and constraints: Among the lowest peripheral clonal expansion occurred in 0.1-3.0 mg/kg partial responders.

The sequenced sample was CD4+ or CD8+ T cells sorted from blood, obtained in a trial of the OX40 agonist ivuxolimab. The gene calls are TRBV28 and TRBJ2-4; D is perhaps TRBD2 (6 bases). The clonotype comes from an adult with an advanced solid tumor such as melanoma, head and neck, liver or kidney cancer. The CDR3 nucleotides are TGTGCCAGCAGTTTGTCCGGGACTCACACCACCAAAAACATTCAGTACTTC. This translates into CASSLSGTHTTKNIQYF.